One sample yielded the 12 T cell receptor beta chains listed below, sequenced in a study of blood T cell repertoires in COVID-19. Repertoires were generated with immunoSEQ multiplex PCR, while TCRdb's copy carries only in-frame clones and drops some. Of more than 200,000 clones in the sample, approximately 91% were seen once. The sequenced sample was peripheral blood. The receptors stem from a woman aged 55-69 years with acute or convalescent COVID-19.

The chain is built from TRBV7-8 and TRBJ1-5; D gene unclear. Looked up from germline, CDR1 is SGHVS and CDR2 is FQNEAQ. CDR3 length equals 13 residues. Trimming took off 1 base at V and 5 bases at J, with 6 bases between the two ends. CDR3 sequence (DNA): TGTGCCAGCAGCTTAGGGAGAGATCAGCCCCAGCATTTT. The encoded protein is CASSLGRDQPQHF.

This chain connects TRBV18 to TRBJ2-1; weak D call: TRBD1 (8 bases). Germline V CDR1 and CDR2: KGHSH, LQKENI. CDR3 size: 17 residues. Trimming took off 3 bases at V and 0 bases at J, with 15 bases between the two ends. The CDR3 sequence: CASSPPQGGGSYNEQFF. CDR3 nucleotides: TGTGCCAGCTCACCGCCACAGGGGGGGGGCTCCTACAATGAGCAGTTCTTC.

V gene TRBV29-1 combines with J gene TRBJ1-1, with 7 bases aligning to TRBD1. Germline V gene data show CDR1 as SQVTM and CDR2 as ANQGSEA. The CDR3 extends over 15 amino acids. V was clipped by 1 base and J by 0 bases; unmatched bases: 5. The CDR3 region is CSVEGVTGMNTEAFF. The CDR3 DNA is TGCAGCGTTGAAGGAGTGACAGGGATGAACACTGAAGCTTTCTTT.

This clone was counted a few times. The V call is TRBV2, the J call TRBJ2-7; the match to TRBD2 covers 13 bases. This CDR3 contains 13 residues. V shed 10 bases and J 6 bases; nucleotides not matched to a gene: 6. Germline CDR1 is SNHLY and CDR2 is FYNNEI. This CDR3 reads CATRTSGSFEQYF. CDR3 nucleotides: TGTGCCACCAGGACTAGCGGGAGTTTCGAGCAGTACTTC.

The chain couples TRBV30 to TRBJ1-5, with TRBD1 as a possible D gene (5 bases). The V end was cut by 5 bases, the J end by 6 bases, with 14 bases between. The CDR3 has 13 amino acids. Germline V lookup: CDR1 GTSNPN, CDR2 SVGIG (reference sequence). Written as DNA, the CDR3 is TGTGCCTGGTCAGGAGGGGATGTTCAGCCCCAGCATTTT. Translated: CAWSGGDVQPQHF.

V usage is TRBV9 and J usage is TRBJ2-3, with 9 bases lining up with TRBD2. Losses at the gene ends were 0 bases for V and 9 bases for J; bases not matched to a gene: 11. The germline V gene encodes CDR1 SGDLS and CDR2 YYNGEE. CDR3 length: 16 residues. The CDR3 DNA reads TGTGCCAGCAGCGTAGGTGGTAGCGGGGGAATGGGGACGCAGTATTTT. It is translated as CASSVGGSGGMGTQYF.

This CDR3 is CASSPQGLAEASSYNEQFF. The DNA for the CDR3 is TGTGCCAGCAGCCCCCAGGGACTAGCGGAGGCCAGCTCCTACAATGAGCAGTTCTTC. This rearrangement joins TRBV7-2 to TRBJ2-1; 11 nucleotides line up with TRBD2. V was clipped by 5 bases and J by 0 bases; unmatched bases: 12. This CDR3 has 19 amino acids. Germline CDR1 SGHTA, CDR2 FQGNSA.

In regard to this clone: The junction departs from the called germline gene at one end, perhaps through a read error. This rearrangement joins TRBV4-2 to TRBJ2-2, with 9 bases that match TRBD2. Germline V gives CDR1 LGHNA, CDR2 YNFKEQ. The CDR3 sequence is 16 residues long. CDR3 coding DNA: TGTGCCAGCAGCCAAGTCGCGGGGGGGAACAGCGGGGAGCTGTTTTTT. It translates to CASSQVAGGNSGELFF.

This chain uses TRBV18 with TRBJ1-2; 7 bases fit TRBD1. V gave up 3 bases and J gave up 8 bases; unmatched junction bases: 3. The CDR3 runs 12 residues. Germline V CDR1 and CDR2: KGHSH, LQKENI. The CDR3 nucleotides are TGTGCCAGCTCACCTGACAGGGAAGGCTACACCTTC. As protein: CASSPDREGYTF.

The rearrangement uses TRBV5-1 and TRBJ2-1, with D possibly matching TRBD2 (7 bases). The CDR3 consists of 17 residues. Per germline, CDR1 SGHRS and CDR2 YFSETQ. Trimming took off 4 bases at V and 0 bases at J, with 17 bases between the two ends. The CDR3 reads CASSPLGGASSYNEQFF. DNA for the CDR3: TGCGCCAGCAGCCCTTTAGGGGGGGCCAGCTCCTACAATGAGCAGTTCTTC.

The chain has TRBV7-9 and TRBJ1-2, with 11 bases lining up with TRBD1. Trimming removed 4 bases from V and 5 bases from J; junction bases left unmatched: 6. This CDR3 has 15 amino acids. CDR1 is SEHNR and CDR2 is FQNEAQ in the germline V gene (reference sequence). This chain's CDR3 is CASSSRTGGFYGYTF. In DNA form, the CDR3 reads TGTGCCAGCAGCTCCAGGACAGGGGGCTTTTATGGCTACACCTTC.

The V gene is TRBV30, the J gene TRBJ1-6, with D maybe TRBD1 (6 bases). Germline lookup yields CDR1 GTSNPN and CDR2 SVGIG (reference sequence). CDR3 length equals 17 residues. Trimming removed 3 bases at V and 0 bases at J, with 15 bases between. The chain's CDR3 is CAWRGQGSLSYNSPLHF. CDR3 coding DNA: TGTGCCTGGAGGGGGCAGGGGTCCCTCTCCTATAATTCACCCCTCCACTTT.